This T cell receptor (beta chain) appears in the sequencing data of a study of lymphopenia after photon versus proton radiotherapy. This clone was recorded once. Antigen: not known. Overall study findings and caveats: Oligoclonal CD8+ Temra expansion after nadir drove photon patients' diversity drop. Only patients who died were analyzed for survival; proton advantage is unproven. A bigger post-nadir fall in TCR diversity correlated inversely with survival time in deceased patients. Photon-treated patients lost naive T cells and TCR diversity; proton-treated stayed stable.

Generated by immunoSEQ multiplex PCR, the TCRdb table keeps only in-frame clones and is missing some. The sample lists 150,000 to 200,000 clones, 80% to 90% occurring once. The V gene end was trimmed by 4 bases and the J gene end by 1 base; junction bases not matched to a gene: 6. This CDR3 region has 15 residues. In germline, CDR1 is MNHEY, CDR2 SMNVEV (reference sequence). This sequence joins TRBV27 and TRBJ2-7, with 8 bases that match TRBD1. The specimen comprised peripheral blood, sampled from a patient treated with photon-based radiotherapy. This sequence was found in a man aged 45-60 years with gastric cancer. The CDR3: CASSSGQGGSYEQYF. The CDR3 DNA follows: TGTGCCAGCAGTTCCGGACAGGGTGGGTCCTACGAGCAGTACTTC.